This entry describes one T cell receptor (beta chain). The antigen remains undetermined. TCRdb keeps only in-frame clones here, not all; method: immunoSEQ multiplex PCR. In the table there are about 55,000 clones, over 70% of which are singletons. This entry comes from a study of a mutant IDH1 vaccine in newly diagnosed glioma. On the study more broadly: Earlier care involved radiotherapy, temozolomide, or both, and the majority received both. Broader study findings: Immune responses induced by the vaccine were seen in 93.3% of patients, spanning multiple MHC alleles.

As to time point: week 23, last vaccination. A 20-mer mutant IDH1 peptide at 300 ug was injected subcutaneously with topical imiquimod. New WHO grade 3 or 4 astrocytomas that were IDH1-mutant and ATRX-lost occurred in the donors. The receptor was derived from a man aged 35 to 55 with glioma. The sequenced sample was PBMCs, obtained from a glioma patient whose treatment included an IDH1 peptide vaccine.

CDR3 in DNA: TGTGCCAGTAGTAATAACAGGGCTGCGAGTGGCTACACCTTC. Translation gives CASSNNRAASGYTF. The chain has TRBV19 and TRBJ1-2; D possibly corresponds to TRBD1 (6 bases). The CDR3 consists of 14 residues. V dropped 4 bases and J dropped 7 bases, with 16 bases sitting between them. CDR1 is LNHDA and CDR2 is SQIVND in the germline V gene (reference sequence).